The rows below give T cell receptor beta chains drawn from one sample of a study of T cell responses to AZD1222 COVID-19 vaccine. Method: immunoSEQ multiplex PCR; TCRdb's copy keeps in-frame clones and lacks some. The data show about 110,000 clones, approximately 90% seen once. The input for sequencing was peripheral blood, taken on day 0 of AZD1222 vaccination. The source is an adult in good health. The CDR3 runs from the conserved cysteine through the conserved F or W. Fields, in order: J gene, D gene, V gene, clone size, CDR3 protein, CDR3 DNA. A D gene is named only where the DNA matches it firmly. Size is omitted from some rows. Given values are once, few, many or a class for expanded clones.

>TRBJ2-7|NA|TRBV6-5|NA
CASSYWSPGYEQYF
TGTGCCAGCAGTTACTGGAGCCCGGGATACGAGCAGTACTTC
>TRBJ2-1|NA|TRBV7-3|NA
CASSLTGGLNEQFF
TGTGCCAGCAGCTTAACAGGGGGGTTGAATGAGCAGTTCTTC
>TRBJ1-3|TRBD1|TRBV2|NA
CASKSPGQGGNTIYF
TGTGCCAGCAAGTCCCCGGGACAGGGGGGAAACACCATATATTTT
>TRBJ2-3|TRBD2|TRBV6-1|NA
CASSEGRLAGGPATDTQYF
TGTGCCAGCAGTGAAGGTCGACTAGCGGGGGGGCCTGCCACAGATACGCAGTATTTT
>TRBJ1-5|NA|TRBV30|NA
CAYGSGSNQPQHF
TGTGCCTATGGATCAGGTAGCAATCAGCCCCAGCATTTT
>TRBJ2-1|NA|TRBV6-5|NA
CASSVSRGEQFF
TGTGCCAGCAGCGTATCTAGGGGTGAGCAGTTCTTC
>TRBJ1-1|NA|TRBV6-5|few
CASKSPRSGTEAFF
TGTGCCAGCAAGTCGCCCAGGTCGGGCACTGAAGCTTTCTTT
>TRBJ2-2|TRBD2|TRBV11-3|NA
CASSFRLAGGLNGELFF
TGTGCCAGCAGCTTCCGACTAGCGGGAGGGTTGAACGGGGAGCTGTTTTTT
>TRBJ2-7|TRBD1|TRBV30|NA
CAWSGQTGVEQYF
TGTGCCTGGAGTGGCCAAACAGGGGTTGAGCAGTACTTC
>TRBJ2-2|TRBD1|TRBV11-3|NA
CASNRGQVGELFF
TGTGCCAGCAACAGGGGGCAAGTCGGGGAGCTGTTTTTT
>TRBJ1-2|NA|TRBV11-3|NA
CASSQAVGGGYTF
TGTGCCAGCAGCCAGGCGGTGGGGGGAGGCTACACCTTC
>TRBJ1-1|NA|TRBV18|NA
CASSPELGDTEAFF
TGTGCCAGCTCACCTGAACTCGGGGACACTGAAGCTTTCTTT
>TRBJ2-1|TRBD2|TRBV5-1|once
CASSSSGTHNEQFF
TGCGCCAGCAGCTCTAGCGGAACTCACAATGAGCAGTTCTTC
>TRBJ2-2|NA|TRBV5-1|NA
CASSLAGGDRGELFF
TGCGCCAGCAGCTTGGCCGGGGGAGACCGCGGGGAGCTGTTTTTT
>TRBJ2-3|NA|TRBV9|NA
CASSVGGFGDTQYF
TGTGCCAGCAGCGTAGGAGGGTTCGGAGATACGCAGTATTTT
>TRBJ2-5|NA|TRBV3-1/TRBV3-2|NA
CASSQDLGAPANQETQYF
TGTGCCAGCAGCCAAGATCTGGGGGCCCCCGCTAACCAAGAGACCCAGTACTTC